Following are 6 T cell receptor beta chains from one sample sequenced in a study of T-cell reconstitution after alpha-beta-depleted transplantation in children. Using unique molecular identifiers, the investigators prepared the TCRbeta library. TCRdb reprocessed the PCR reads with MiXCR, giving one entry per CDR3 protein. The sample lists 230,000 or so distinct CDR3 sequences, around 11% occurring once. Sequencing was performed on PBMCs from the stem cell graft donor, taken from the stem cell graft. The receptors were sampled from a human donor who donated a stem cell graft to a child with acute lymphoblastic leukemia.

This clonotype has a count of ten or more. This rearrangement joins TRBV4-3 to TRBJ1-3, with 8 bases aligning to TRBD1. The CDR3 consists of 16 residues. The germline V gene has CDR1 LGHNA and CDR2 YSLEER. The trim removed 1 base at V and 7 bases at J, leaving 9 bases unmatched. CDR3 protein: CASSQGLGQGRNTIYF. CDR3 coding DNA: TGCGCCAGCAGCCAAGGGTTAGGACAGGGTCGGAACACCATATATTTT.

This clonotype was observed at least ten times. The chain links TRBV28 to TRBJ2-3; TRBD1 is a possible D gene (5 bases). The V end lost 5 bases, the J end lost 1 base, and 19 bases lay between the germline ends. Germline CDR1 MDHEN, CDR2 SYDVKM. This CDR3 comprises 17 residues. CDR3 sequence (DNA): TGTGCCAGCAGTATCCGACCGACAGTGTTCGGCACAGATACGCAGTATTTT. Its protein is CASSIRPTVFGTDTQYF.

This clonotype showed up many times. The chain recombines TRBV5-1 with TRBJ2-1, with 8 positions matching TRBD1. This CDR3 is 14 amino acids long. Looked up from germline, CDR1 is SGHRS and CDR2 is YFSETQ. V shed 1 base, J shed 7 bases, and the junction held 4 bases outside the gene matches. This CDR3 reads CASSLTQGANEQFF. DNA of the CDR3: TGCGCCAGCAGCTTGACCCAGGGGGCAAATGAGCAGTTCTTC.

This clonotype was picked up many times. V is TRBV10-3 and J is TRBJ2-5, with D unresolved. Germline V gene data show CDR1 as ENHRY and CDR2 as SYGVKD. The V end was cut by 0 bases, the J end by 3 bases, with 5 bases between. The CDR3 consists of 13 residues. CDR3 in DNA: TGTGCCATCAGTGAGTCTACGAAAGAGACCCAGTACTTC. Amino acid sequence: CAISESTKETQYF.

This clonotype was seen at least ten times. This sequence joins TRBV20-1 and TRBJ2-2; TRBD2 is a possible D gene (5 bases). The V end was cut by 5 bases, the J end by 0 bases, with 13 bases between. This CDR3 contains 15 residues. Germline CDR1 and CDR2: DFQATT and SNEGSKA (reference sequence). The CDR3 DNA follows: TGCAGTGCTCAAATGAGCGGACCGAACACCGGGGAGCTGTTTTTT. Protein sequence: CSAQMSGPNTGELFF.

This clonotype was recorded many times. This rearrangement joins TRBV4-3 to TRBJ1-6; 8 bases align to TRBD1. Germline V CDR1 and CDR2: LGHNA, YSLEER. The CDR3 runs 17 residues. V trimming: 0 bases; J trimming: 9 bases; junction bases outside the gene matches: 10. The CDR3 DNA reads as TGCGCCAGCAGCCAAGAAGGTGGGACAGGCCTTGTTTCACCCCTCCACTTT. Protein: CASSQEGGTGLVSPLHF.